This T cell receptor beta chain was retrieved from a study of identical twins (dated by TCRdb to 2016 to 2017). About the investigation overall: To test whether fetal clonotypes persist, this study deep-sequenced TCR alpha and beta repertoires from monozygotic twins, from unrelated adults of various ages, and from cord blood. Replicate twin experiments were performed at different times using different library preparation protocols to rule out contamination.

Concerning this clonotype: Its antigen specificity is not known. The record has no base qualities; no much larger clone is one base away.

As encoded in the germline V gene (reference sequence), CDR1 is DFQATT while CDR2 is SNEGSKA. Its CDR3 holds 14 amino acids, cysteine through phenylalanine. The read is trimmed to its CDR3 DNA, 42 bases read in frame from base 1. Germline trimming amounts to 2 bases on V and 5 bases on J, with 5 as the count of junction bases outside the gene matches. Paper-wide results and their limitations: Fewer insertions were carried by abundant cord blood beta clonotypes; a weaker similar trend was observed in young adult naive repertoires, while no such trend was observed in memory repertoires. Compared with coincidental sharing between unrelated individuals, out-of-frame TCR alpha sequences shared between twins had an excess of sequences with low generation probability. In monozygotic twins, out-of-frame TCR alpha sharing was systematically underestimated by recombination models, although the models agreed with sharing between unrelated individuals. In beta out-of-frame sequences, excess twin sharing was weaker, because having fewer shared sequences lowered the signal-to-noise ratio. Because the same donors could not be followed over many years, the conclusions depended on cross-sectional statistical analysis. Invariant T cells such as MAIT and iNKT could partly confound zero-insertion analyses, although diverse VJ usage argued against such confounding for most clonotypes.

Libraries were constructed by 5' RACE. TCRdb names Illumina HiSeq 2000 as the instrument used. Template switching introduced a universal primer binding site; the final cDNA contained a unique molecular identifier, enabling accurate counting of TCR cDNA molecules. First-strand cDNA for TCR alpha and beta chains was synthesized from specific primers in the conserved constant-segment region. To control for contamination, every cDNA library was double barcoded, receiving both a SMART-Mk sample barcode and Illumina barcodes. Two successive PCR steps introduced TruSeq adapter sequences along with Illumina sample barcodes. The Illumina HiSeq platform was used with custom primers to sequence TCR alpha and beta cDNA libraries. The original methods were these. MiGEC was used to process raw reads and extract unique molecular identifiers, and MiXCR was used to find CDR3 positions. For each individual, recombination models were inferred using an EM algorithm with the repgenHMM and IGoR tools. The tcR package in R was used for shared clonotype analysis, with sharing normalized by the product of cloneset sizes. To study raw recombination without the effects of thymic and clonal selection, out-of-frame nonproductive sequences were analyzed. TCRdb passed the public sequencing reads through fastp at Q25 and MiXCR, retaining productive beta sequences. Records with the same CDR3 protein are collapsed into one entry carrying the most frequent genes and DNA. The V and J calls reflect TCRdb's pipeline rather than the authors' work. The sample table holds 700,000 or so distinct CDR3 sequences, of which 8.6% were seen once. Of the sample, 0.98% is held by the ten largest clones.

Every donor was a healthy Caucasian. The twin cohort comprised three pairs of female monozygotic twins, all aged roughly 18 to 30 years. Peripheral blood mononuclear cells were used as the source from which RNA for TCR libraries was isolated. The same data also contributed to another study, on yellow fever vaccine responses in identical twins. As that second paper reports: The T cell response to vaccination in identical twins was reported by the authors to appear partly convergent and partly personalized. The study precisely tracked vaccine-responding T cell clones in identical twins.

Sequences were obtained from PBMCs. The V and J segments used are TRBV20-1 and TRBJ1-5, with 8 middle bases fitting TRBD1. This clonotype originated in a woman under 30 in good health. The CDR3 region has the sequence CSARRDRKHQPQHF. The nucleotide sequence is given as TGCAGTGCTAGACGGGACAGGAAACATCAGCCCCAGCATTTT.